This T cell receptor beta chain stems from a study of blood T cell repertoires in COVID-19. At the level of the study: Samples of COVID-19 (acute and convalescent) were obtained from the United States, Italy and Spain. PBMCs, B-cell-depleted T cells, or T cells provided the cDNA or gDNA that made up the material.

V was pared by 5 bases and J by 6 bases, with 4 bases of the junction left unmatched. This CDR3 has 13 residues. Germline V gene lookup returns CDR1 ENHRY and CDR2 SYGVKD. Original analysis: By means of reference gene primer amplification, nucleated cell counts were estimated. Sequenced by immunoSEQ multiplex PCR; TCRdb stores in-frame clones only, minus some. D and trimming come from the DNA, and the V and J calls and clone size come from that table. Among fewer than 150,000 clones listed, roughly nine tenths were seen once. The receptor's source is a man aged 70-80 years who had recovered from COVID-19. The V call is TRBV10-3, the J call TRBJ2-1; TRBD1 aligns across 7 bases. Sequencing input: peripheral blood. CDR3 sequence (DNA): TGTGCCATCAGTAGGACAGGCCCCAATGAGCAGTTCTTC. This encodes CAISRTGPNEQFF.